Each of the 2 T cell receptor beta chains below was sequenced from the same sample in a study of a mutant IDH1 vaccine in newly diagnosed glioma. The data were produced by immunoSEQ multiplex PCR, yet TCRdb's version contains in-frame clones alone and is incomplete. The table includes 55,000 or so clones, 75% to 90% detected once. Sample time point: week 23, last vaccination. Each dose delivered 300 ug of mutant IDH1 20-mer peptide subcutaneously with imiquimod. Their recognized antigens are unknown. The sequencing here drew on PBMCs, taken from a glioma patient whose treatment included an IDH1 peptide vaccine. These receptors were collected from a man aged 35 to 55 with glioma.

V is TRBV27 and J is TRBJ2-7; 7 bases agree with TRBD2. The germline CDR1 and CDR2 sequences are MNHEY and SMNVEV (reference sequence). V gave up 3 bases and J gave up 0 bases; unmatched junction bases: 2. The CDR3 is 14 residues long. CDR3 in DNA: TGTGCCAGCAGTTTCGGGGGGTTCTCCTACGAGCAGTACTTC. This encodes CASSFGGFSYEQYF.

The sample holds one count of this clone. This chain joins TRBV7-9 and TRBJ1-2; 8 bases align to TRBD1. CDR3 length equals 16 residues. Germline V lookup: CDR1 SEHNR, CDR2 FQNEAQ (reference sequence). V shed 4 bases, J shed 4 bases, and the junction held 11 bases outside the gene matches. The CDR3 bases are TGTGCCAGCAGCTCTCCTCGACAGGGGACGGCCTATGGCTACACCTTC. This translates into CASSSPRQGTAYGYTF.